The sequence of this TCR beta chain was determined in a study of cytomegalovirus exposure and HLA in healthy donors (dated 2017 in TCRdb). Broadly, across the study: In an earlier analysis of under 600 of the donors, 250 to 300 Gb of sequence data and 117 million unique TCR beta sequences from 180 million or so T cells were reported. An early release that covered approximately 600 HLA-typed donors contained approximately 300 gigabases of sequencing data and roughly 84 million unique TCR sequences. The genetic ancestry cluster associated with self-reported Caucasian donors included approximately 85% of the 350 to 500 genotyped donors. The study was designed to test whether signatures of past pathogen exposure could be identified by cataloging public T cell receptors. The study used immunosequencing to profile the T cell repertoires of about 670 subjects and linked those repertoires to cytomegalovirus serostatus. Besides the first cohort of approximately 670 subjects, a separate validation cohort made up of 90 to 150 different subjects was used. To predict cytomegalovirus infection status, the study brought together high-throughput TCR immunosequencing, statistical association of individual TCRs with disease status, and machine learning. A later analysis re-analyzed previously published TCR beta repertoires from about 730 donors and added high-resolution HLA genotyping to study TCR occurrence patterns. Rather than drawing on any new phenotypic data, the later analysis identified candidate immune exposures from TCR beta sequences and the way those sequences occurred across donors. An earlier analysis of 587 of the donors used high-throughput TCR beta sequencing to judge whether each TCR beta V gene segment behaved as functional or pseudogenic. Donor age, sex, ethnicity and CMV serostatus were compiled alongside the repertoire data. In a later genetic analysis, genome-wide SNP genotypes for about three fifths of the 666 donors were used, and that subset was treated as a discovery cohort. Every discovery cohort repertoire had been produced on one sequencing platform. HLA typing covered class I and class II loci at four-digit resolution. The number of typed donors differed by locus: roughly 620-630 for A, B, C, DRB1 and DQB1; some 540 for DQA1; roughly 600 for DPA1; and 400 to 480 for DPB1. Five DR-DQ haplotypes were handled as single units for association and clustering because linkage in the cohort was strong. Among several hundred genotyped donors of the cohort, an average of roughly 230,000 unique TCR beta nucleotide sequences was sequenced per donor, of which 15% to 20% were non-productive.

Library method: the immunoSEQ multiplex PCR assay. For the multiplex PCR, a mixture combining 60 forward primers for TCR Vbeta segments and 13 reverse primers for TCR Jbeta segments was used. The CDR3 region of rearranged TCR beta genes was amplified from genomic DNA by a multiplex PCR assay. Amplified TCR beta libraries were sequenced as 87-base-pair reads on the Illumina HiSeq System. In the source study's methods: Across the 500 to 850 repertoires, a later analysis counted 80 million or so unique TCR beta chains, around 10 million of which were shared by at least two donors. Raw reads were error-corrected and collapsed into unique sequences by a nearest-neighbor algorithm in which closely related sequences were merged to remove PCR and sequencing errors. To assign V, D and J gene segments, CDR3 sequences were aligned to IMGT reference sequences. Each retained sequence needed at least a six-nucleotide match to both a V gene segment and a J gene segment. Rearrangements were classified as productive when the CDR3 lacked stop codons and remained in frame with V and J, and all other rearrangements were classified as non-productive. Following IMGT convention, CDR3 was defined as the stretch from the second conserved V-encoded cysteine to the conserved J-encoded phenylalanine. The earlier analysis of 587 of the donors excluded sequences that lacked an unambiguous match to a single V gene segment. An earlier analysis of fewer than 750 of the donors classified V segments as functional when productive rearrangements were above 56.7% and as segregating when the standard deviation between donors was above 5%. To diagnose cytomegalovirus status from the catalog of TCR beta chain sequences, a statistical classification framework was built. A later analysis assigned V and J genes by comparing TCR nucleotide sequences with IMGT/GENE-DB human TR gene sequences. A later analysis assigned CDR3 sequences and most-parsimonious VDJ recombination scenarios with the TCRdist pipeline. In a later analysis, each TCR beta chain was defined by its CDR3 amino acid sequence together with its V-gene family, and reads lacking a unique V-gene family were excluded. As a way to deal with suspected cross-contamination and a sequencing artifact, a later analysis dropped roughly 600 nucleotide sequences that were highly shared and had low generation probability. In a later analysis, a clonal expansion index was calculated for each public chain from normalized within-repertoire ranks of inferred template counts. Generation probabilities in a later analysis came from a VDJ recombination model fitted to out-of-frame rearrangements, and those results were checked against IGoR. In a later analysis, hypergeometric tests were used to score TCR-TCR, TCR-HLA and TCR-CMV co-occurrence, with a repertoire-size bias correction applied to TCR pairs. False discovery rates were estimated in a later analysis by permuting HLA or CMV assignments 20 times. In a later analysis, co-occurring TCRs were grouped using DBSCAN, and TCRdist sequence similarity was added for clustering within HLA-allele-positive subsets. Repertoires with fewer than 30,000 or more than 120,000 public chains, plus five repertoires with anomalous nucleotide sharing, were excluded from co-occurrence clustering. The clones in this table, taken by TCRdb from immuneACCESS, are in-frame only. Not every clone is retained; where verified, under half of the shortfall comes from an unresolved V gene, and the cause of the rest is unknown. V and J calls and clone size come straight from that table; D and trimming were deduced from the DNA. The sample table holds roughly 150,000 clones, of which around 83% were seen once. Of the sample, around 4.1% is held by the ten largest clones.

The germline V gene (reference sequence) sets CDR1 to SEHNR and CDR2 to FQNEAQ. Trimming takes 3 bases off V and 5 bases off J; junction bases not matched to a gene: 10. Its CDR3 holds 16 amino acids, cysteine through phenylalanine. The CDR3 DNA has 48 bases and is translated from base 1. The cohort was made up of around 720 healthy bone marrow donors. All cohort members were sampled while nominally healthy, although unrecorded immune exposures were likely present. The donor was CMV seropositive and belonged to the group of 270 or so seropositive cohort members. Each donor provided a peripheral blood sample, and peripheral blood mononuclear cells were used for TCR beta sequencing. Genomic DNA was extracted from the blood cell samples with the Qiagen DNeasy Blood Extraction Kit. Concerning this clone: Its binding antigen is unknown. The record has no base qualities; no much larger clone is one base away.

What the work shows at the level of the full study, not this receptor alone: An association between a missense DCLRE1C variant and V-gene and J-gene trimming of TCR beta chains was found in a later genetic analysis and replicated in an independent cohort. It was suggested by the authors that the approach could potentially be generalized to other disease states and immunological phenotypes. In the study, 150 to 200 TCR beta chains were listed as associated with cytomegalovirus. For the cohort, immune exposure information was limited to CMV serostatus. The earlier analysis of some 540 of the donors excluded 15 to 20 rarely observed V segments, including chromosome 9 orphons, because counts were too low. In a later analysis, HLA-associated TCR beta chains were found to be more clonally expanded and to have lower generation probabilities than equally common non-associated chains. Assigning TCR associations to individual alleles was difficult when HLA alleles, especially DR and DQ, strongly co-occurred. Some IMGT-functional V segments, including TRBV6-2 and TRBV6-3, could not be told apart with the 87-base-pair reads, so those segments were excluded. The sequencing pipeline was judged likely to have produced a cluster of highly shared sequence variants as a technical artifact. A few of the identified cytomegalovirus-associated TCR beta chains were confirmed in vitro to be specific for cytomegalovirus antigens. Most CMV-associated TCR beta chains appeared to be HLA-restricted in a later analysis, and the HLA associations seemed to be driven largely by CMV exposure. In this cohort, only TCR beta chains were sequenced, and detectable features were limited by the absence of alpha or paired-chain data. Most TCR sequences were observed very rarely across donors, whereas some public TCRs were present in many individuals. Because HLA typing was missing for some donors at each locus, association tests included only the typed subset. A later analysis found that TCR association rates varied across HLA loci, with DRB1 alleles showing the most associated TCRs and HLA-C alleles the fewest. Correlated functional status among segregating V segments might reflect linkage disequilibrium, but an unknown experimental factor could not be ruled out. Sequencing depth was assumed to be roughly uniform across donors in the presence/absence analyses, though that assumption may not hold. At a false discovery rate of 0.05, a later analysis linked some 18,000 TCR beta sequences to specific HLA alleles. Several of the top co-occurrence clusters appeared to be linked to parvovirus B19, influenza, CMV and Epstein-Barr virus, according to a later analysis. In an earlier analysis of 587 of the donors, most TCR beta V segments appeared in productive rearrangements about 87% or about 30% of the time, broadly matching IMGT annotations. Compared with the approximately 600-donor mean, donors in an Asian-associated ancestry cluster had fewer N-insertions in productive TCRs, according to a later genetic analysis. A further reported finding was that TCR beta sequences accurately predicted the HLA-A and HLA-B alleles for most subjects in the first cohort. In both the original and validation cohorts, the classifier was reported to diagnose cytomegalovirus status with high specificity and sensitivity.

The chain was built from TRBV7-9 and TRBJ1-1; a stretch of 9 junction bases matches TRBD1. The clonotype comes from a man between 45 and 60 years old in good health and CMV-seropositive. The sequencing input was PBMCs. The DNA reads TGTGCCAGCAGCTTGCGCAGGGCCGGGACAGGGACTGAAGCTTTCTTT. This codes for CASSLRRAGTGTEAFF.